This T cell receptor (beta chain) derives from a study of cytomegalovirus exposure and HLA in healthy donors. Of note for this clone: The antigen is unknown.

Whole-study findings and limits: The finding came from a later analysis; first-cohort TCR clusters tended to co-occur in the roughly 120 validation repertoires.

Repertoires were generated with immunoSEQ multiplex PCR, while TCRdb's copy carries only in-frame clones and drops some. The repertoire holds about 160,000 clones, with around 92% as singletons. Deletions cut 5 bases from V and 10 bases from J, with 20 bases between. The CDR3 is 14 residues long. Germline CDR1 SGHAT, CDR2 FQNNGV. Sequencing used PBMCs. V gene TRBV11-2 combines with J gene TRBJ2-5; tentatively, D is TRBD2 (5 bases). The sequence derives from a man aged 18 to 29 in good health and CMV-seropositive. CDR3 DNA: TGTGCCAGCAGCACCTCGACATTGGTGCGGGTCCAGTACTTC. The encoded protein is CASSTSTLVRVQYF.